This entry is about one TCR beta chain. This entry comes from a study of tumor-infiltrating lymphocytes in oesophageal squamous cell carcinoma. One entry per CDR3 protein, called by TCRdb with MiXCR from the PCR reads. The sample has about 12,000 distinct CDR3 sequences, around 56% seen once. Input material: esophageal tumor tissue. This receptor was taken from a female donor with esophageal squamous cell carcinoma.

The chain's CDR3 is CASSRTDTAPDTQYF. In DNA form, the CDR3 reads TGTGCCAGCAGTAGGACGGATACTGCTCCAGATACGCAGTATTTT. The rearrangement joins TRBV6-1 to TRBJ2-3; D unclear. From germline, CDR1 is MNHNS and CDR2 SASEGT. The CDR3 is 15 residues long. Deletions cut 5 bases from V and 4 bases from J, with 16 bases between.